Presented here are 24 T cell receptor beta chains from one specimen sequenced in a study of vaccination and CD4 T cells after COVID-19. The antigens these receptors bind are not known. Treatment given: roughly nine-day PBMC culture with coronavirus spike peptide pools or control peptides (ViraFEST assay). Sequenced with the Oncomine TCR Beta short-read assay was DNA taken from cultured CD4+ T cells. One entry per CDR3 protein, called by TCRdb with MiXCR from the PCR reads. The sample lists just over 14,000 distinct CDR3 sequences, around 73% occurring once. The source material was CD4+ T cells from blood, cultured in vitro. The receptors here all came from a human donor who had recovered from COVID-19.

The J gene is TRBJ2-3, the V gene TRBV7-3; no firm D call. CDR1 is SGHTA, CDR2 FQGTGA, per germline. Trimming left V 1 base short and J 2 bases short, with 7 bases between. The CDR3 runs to 14 residues. CDR3 sequence: CASSLIGSTDTQYF. CDR3 sequence (DNA): TGTGCCAGCAGCTTAATAGGATCCACAGATACGCAGTATTTT.

CDR3 nucleotides: TGTGCCAGCAGCCAACTGGGTAAGGGACAGGGCTCCTACGAGCAGTACTTC. It encodes CASSQLGKGQGSYEQYF. The J gene is TRBJ2-7, the V gene TRBV5-6; 9 bases match TRBD1. The CDR3 is 17 residues long. Germline V lookup: CDR1 SGHDT, CDR2 YYEEEE. V trimming: 4 bases; J trimming: 0 bases; junction bases outside the gene matches: 11.

This clonotype was found once. The chain combines TRBV25-1 with TRBJ2-7; 8 bases are a match to TRBD1. J was trimmed by 4 bases and V by 2 bases; bases with no gene match: 13. The CDR3 totals 17 residues. Per the germline V gene, CDR1 is MGHDK and CDR2 is SYGVNS. The CDR3 region is CASSEAPGQGSWYEQYF. In DNA, the CDR3 is TGTGCCAGCAGTGAAGCCCCCGGACAGGGATCTTGGTACGAGCAGTACTTC.

The chain combines TRBV27 with TRBJ2-6; TRBD1 agrees at 8 bases. Germline loops: CDR1 MNHEY, CDR2 SMNVEV (reference sequence). Unmatched junction bases numbered 6, after V lost 5 bases and J lost 0 bases. The CDR3 runs 17 residues. CDR3 sequence reads: CASSVDRGSSGANVLTF. The DNA for the CDR3 is TGTGCCAGCAGTGTCGACAGGGGTAGCTCTGGGGCCAACGTCCTGACTTTC.

The chain recombines TRBV20-1 with TRBJ2-5, with D perhaps assigned TRBD1 or TRBD2 (5 bases each). This CDR3 is built from 13 residues. The germline CDR1 and CDR2 sequences are DFQATT and SNEGSKA (reference sequence). Trimming pared 6 bases from V and 9 bases from J, leaving 20 bases between. For the CDR3, the DNA is TGCAGTGCCCACGAAGGGACCCGGAGGTCCCAGTACTTC. It codes for CSAHEGTRRSQYF.

This clonotype has a single count. The chain recombines TRBV7-2 with TRBJ1-3, with D possibly matching TRBD1 (5 bases). The CDR3 extends over 15 amino acids. Germline loops: CDR1 SGHTA, CDR2 FQGNSA. V shed 4 bases and J shed 3 bases, with 13 bases lying between them. CDR3 nucleotides: TGTGCCAGCAGCTCACACCGGGACCTTGGAAACACCATATATTTT. This sequence encodes CASSSHRDLGNTIYF.

This clonotype was observed a single time. The rearrangement links TRBV25-1 to TRBJ1-1; possible D gene TRBD1, 5 bases. The V gene lost 6 bases and the J gene lost 5 bases, with 13 bases spanning the gap. The CDR3 is made up of 13 amino acids. From germline, CDR1 is MGHDK and CDR2 SYGVNS. CDR3 sequence (DNA): TGTGCCAGCAGGGGGGACCTGAGGACTGAAGCTTTCTTT. Translating it yields CASRGDLRTEAFF.

The genes are TRBV7-3 and TRBJ1-2; D unclear. Germline V CDR1 and CDR2: SGHTA, FQGTGA. CDR3 length equals 15 residues. V shed 2 bases and J shed 8 bases, with 18 bases lying between them. This CDR3 is CASSLESRWQEGYTF. The CDR3 DNA reads TGTGCCAGCAGCTTAGAATCCAGGTGGCAGGAGGGCTACACCTTC.

The rearrangement joins TRBV20-1 to TRBJ1-1, with TRBD1 as a possible D gene (5 bases). With 8 bases removed from V and 8 bases from J, the gap between germline ends came to 24 bases. There are 14 residues in the CDR3. Germline values: CDR1 DFQATT, CDR2 SNEGSKA (reference sequence). The CDR3 sequence is CSIRRAGRTKEAFF. The DNA for the CDR3 is TGCAGTATTAGACGGGCAGGGCGGACCAAAGAAGCTTTCTTT.

In this sample, this clonotype turned up once. This sequence joins TRBV24-1 and TRBJ1-3, with D maybe TRBD1 (5 bases). The CDR3 contains 19 residues. The V gene lost 1 base and the J gene lost 4 bases, with 22 bases spanning the gap. Germline CDR1 reads KGHDR; CDR2 reads SFDVKD. The DNA for the CDR3 is TGTGCCACCAGTGATTTTTGGGGCTCCTGTACATTGGTAGGAAACACCATATATTTT. It translates to CATSDFWGSCTLVGNTIYF.

The genes are TRBV7-9 and TRBJ2-7; a weak D match, TRBD2 (6 bases). Germline assignment: CDR1 SEHNR and CDR2 FQNEAQ (reference sequence). The CDR3 has 14 amino acids. Trimming shortened V by 1 base and J by 6 bases, and 13 bases separated the two germline ends. This CDR3 is CASSLGDLGGEQYF. The CDR3 nucleotides are TGTGCCAGCAGCTTAGGAGATCTCGGGGGCGAGCAGTACTTC. The whole variable domain, filled in from reference TRBV7-9 and TRBJ2-7, reads DTGVSQNPRHKITKRGQNVTFRCDPISEHNRLYWYRQTLGQGPEFLTYFQNEAQLEKSRLLSDRFSAERPKGSFSTLEIQRTEQGDSAMYLCASSLGDLGGEQYFGPGTRLTVT.

The chain joins TRBV20-1 to TRBJ1-1; D gene ambiguous. The CDR3 runs to 14 residues. Germline V gives CDR1 DFQATT, CDR2 SNEGSKA (reference sequence). Trimming removed 8 bases at V and 11 bases at J, with 27 bases between. The CDR3 loop reads CSTAETGGSVKAFF. As DNA, the CDR3 is TGCAGTACTGCCGAGACGGGCGGGTCTGTGAAGGCTTTCTTT.

The chain has TRBV7-9 and TRBJ1-5, with 8 nucleotides matching TRBD1. The V and J ends lost 3 bases and 6 bases, in that order; junction bases with no gene match: 7. The CDR3 is 15 residues long. Germline V lookup: CDR1 SEHNR, CDR2 FQNEAQ (reference sequence). CDR3 residues: CASSFQGQGGQPQHF. The CDR3 region has the DNA TGTGCCAGCAGCTTTCAAGGACAGGGCGGTCAGCCCCAGCATTTT.

The gene calls are TRBV19 and TRBJ1-5; 8 bases match TRBD1. The CDR3 is 16 residues long. The ends lost 1 base at V and 6 bases at J; junction bases unmatched: 8. Germline CDR1 LNHDA, CDR2 SQIVND (reference sequence). This CDR3 reads CASSIGGQGASQPQHF. The CDR3 bases are TGTGCCAGTAGTATAGGGGGGCAGGGGGCGAGTCAGCCCCAGCATTTT.

V gene TRBV20-1 combines with J gene TRBJ2-6, with 7 positions matching TRBD2. Germline CDR1 is DFQATT and CDR2 is SNEGSKA (reference sequence). J lost 0 bases, V lost 5 bases, and 4 bases had no gene match. The CDR3 has 15 amino acids. The DNA of the CDR3 is TGCAGTGCTGGGGGACTACCCTCTGGGGCCAACGTCCTGACTTTC. This translates into CSAGGLPSGANVLTF.

The chain couples TRBV29-1 to TRBJ1-1, with 8 bases that match TRBD1. The V segment lost 7 bases and the J segment 4 bases; nucleotides outside the gene matches: 8. The CDR3 has 13 amino acids. Germline V CDR1 and CDR2: SQVTM, ANQGSEA. DNA of the CDR3: TGCAGCGCCGGGACAGGTCGGGGCACTGAAGCTTTCTTT. It specifies CSAGTGRGTEAFF.

V and J are TRBV23-1 and TRBJ1-6; 9 bases are a match to TRBD1. TRBV23-1 is an ORF for which the function is uncertain. Trimming took 3 bases from V and 10 from J; bases not matched to a gene: 13. The CDR3 is 17 amino acids. CDR3 nucleotides: TGCGCCAGCAGTCAGGAGACCCGGGACAGGGTAAACTCACCCCTCCACTTT. Its protein product is CASSQETRDRVNSPLHF.

This rearrangement joins TRBV19 to TRBJ2-5, with 7 bases fitting TRBD2. The germline V gene has CDR1 LNHDA and CDR2 SQIVND (reference sequence). CDR3 length: 16 residues. After removal of 0 bases from V and 5 bases from J, the junction contained 9 bases not matched to a gene. The CDR3 DNA follows: TGTGCCAGTAGTATAGACCCTAGCGGAGCCTGGGAGACCCAGTACTTC. Its protein product is CASSIDPSGAWETQYF.

The J gene is TRBJ1-1, the V gene TRBV20-1; TRBD1 matches 7 bases. Germline V gives CDR1 DFQATT, CDR2 SNEGSKA (reference sequence). The V gene end was trimmed by 7 bases and the J gene end by 5 bases; junction bases not matched to a gene: 10. The CDR3 is made up of 13 amino acids. CDR3 coding DNA: TGCAGTGTTATACGAGGGGGCTCGACTGAAGCTTTCTTT. Protein sequence: CSVIRGGSTEAFF.

V and J are TRBV6-1 and TRBJ1-1; 7 bases align to TRBD1. With V trimmed by 8 bases and J by 6 bases, 6 bases remained unmatched. In germline, CDR1 is MNHNS, CDR2 SASEGT. The CDR3 totals 12 residues. CDR3 residues: CASWDSHAEAFF. The CDR3 DNA is TGTGCCAGCTGGGACAGCCACGCTGAAGCTTTCTTT.

This clonotype was seen only once. V and J are TRBV19 and TRBJ1-5; D is unresolved. Germline-derived CDR1 and CDR2 are LNHDA and SQIVND (reference sequence). The ends were cut back, 6 bases at V and 2 bases at J, with 14 bases in the middle. The CDR3 loop spans 15 amino acids. CDR3 nucleotides: TGTGCCAGTAGCTCAGACACTATTGGCAATCAGCCCCAGCATTTT. Translated, it gives CASSSDTIGNQPQHF.

In its sample, this clonotype was seen once. CDR3 DNA: TGCAGTGCTAACCCGACTAGCGGGAGCACAGATACGCAGTATTTT. Translation: CSANPTSGSTDTQYF. The rearrangement joins TRBV20-1 to TRBJ2-3; TRBD2 matches at 10 bases. Trimming at V came to 4 bases and at J to 0 bases, leaving 4 bases not matched to a gene. Germline assignment: CDR1 DFQATT and CDR2 SNEGSKA (reference sequence). There are 15 residues in the CDR3.

The chain uses TRBV12-3 or TRBV12-4 and TRBJ1-6; D may be TRBD1 (5 bases). CDR3 length: 15 residues. The germline V and J ends were trimmed by 6 bases and 10 bases, with 19 bases remaining between them. Here the CDR3 DNA reads TGTGCCAGCAGCCCAGGTCAGCCCCGGGGGTCACCCCTCCACTTT. Translated: CASSPGQPRGSPLHF.

The chain employs TRBV6-5 and TRBJ1-6; D gene ambiguous. Germline values: CDR1 MNHEY, CDR2 SVGAGI. V lost 2 bases, J lost 7 bases, and 12 bases lay in between. The CDR3 is 15 residues long. CDR3 DNA: TGTGCCAGCAGTTACAAAGGTGATCGGAATTCACCCCTCCACTTT. Residues: CASSYKGDRNSPLHF.